A selection of T cell receptor beta chains follows, all from one sample in a study of T cell changes during pregnancy in multiple sclerosis. Using immunoSEQ multiplex PCR, the repertoire was profiled, and TCRdb retains in-frame clones only, with some absent. The sample yields under 80,000 clones, over 75% seen once. The source was peripheral blood, collected in the first trimester of pregnancy. These receptors were obtained from a female donor with multiple sclerosis, enrolled in a pregnancy study. Both conserved end residues are part of each CDR3. The D gene is left open where the match is weak. Clone size, where shown, is once, few, many, or a class for clones that have expanded.

cdr3_length,clone_size,j_call,v_call,d_call,cdr3_nt,cdr3_aa
15,.,TRBJ2-2,TRBV18,TRBD2,TGTGCCAGCTCACAAGCGGGGGCGAACACCGGGGAGCTGTTTTTT,CASSQAGANTGELFF
14,once,TRBJ2-3,TRBV6-4,.,TGTGCCAGCAGTGTAGAAGCGGCCACAGATACGCAGTATTTT,CASSVEAATDTQYF
17,.,TRBJ1-2,TRBV7-2,.,TGTGCCAGCAGCTCCCCTCTTTTCGGCAAGGGGTCCTATGGCTACACCTTC,CASSSPLFGKGSYGYTF
14,.,TRBJ2-7,TRBV15,TRBD1,TGTGCCACCAGCCGGCCGGGACAGACCTACGAGCAGTACTTC,CATSRPGQTYEQYF
15,.,TRBJ2-1,TRBV5-4,TRBD2,TGTGCCAGCAGCTTGACTAGCGGGAGCCACAATGAGCAGTTCTTC,CASSLTSGSHNEQFF
11,.,TRBJ1-3,TRBV29-1,.,TGCAGCGCCGGGGTGGAAAACACCATATATTTT,CSAGVENTIYF
14,.,TRBJ1-3,TRBV7-9,.,TGTGCCAGCAGCTTGGAGGTAGCTGGAAACACCATATATTTT,CASSLEVAGNTIYF
15,once,TRBJ1-1,TRBV6-1,TRBD1,TGTGCCAGCAGTGAGATACAGGGGGATAACACTGAAGCTTTCTTT,CASSEIQGDNTEAFF
9,few,TRBJ1-2,TRBV7-9,.,TGTGCCACCGACTATGGCTACACCTTC,CATDYGYTF
11,.,TRBJ2-7,TRBV7-2,.,TGTGCCAGCAGCCCCGGCTACGAGCAGTACTTC,CASSPGYEQYF
15,.,TRBJ2-1,TRBV6-4,TRBD2,TGTGCCAGCAGCCATCGGGAGGGTACGGCCGATGAGCAGTTCTTC,CASSHREGTADEQFF
14,.,TRBJ2-7,TRBV16,.,TGTGCCAGCAGCCAAGGTAGCGAGCTCTACGAGCAGTACTTC,CASSQGSELYEQYF
11,few,TRBJ2-4,TRBV6-1,.,TGTGCCAGCAGTGAAGCCAGCATTCAGTACTTC,CASSEASIQYF